These T cell receptor beta chains were read from a single sample in a study of shared clonotypes between healthy human individuals. Measured with immunoSEQ multiplex PCR; TCRdb has only the in-frame clones, and not every one. The sample carries hundreds of thousands of clones, about 95% recorded once. The sequenced sample consisted of naive CD8+ T cells sorted from blood. Every receptor here comes from a woman in her twenties or thirties in good health. CDR3s include the opening cysteine and the closing phenylalanine or tryptophan. Each record gives: CDR3 protein, CDR3 DNA, J gene, D gene, clone size, V gene. The D gene is left open where the match is weak. Rows give clone size only sometimes, using once, few, many, or a class for an expanded clone.

CDR3aa: CASSSRGYEQYF; CDR3nt: TGTGCCAGCAGTTCCAGGGGCTACGAGCAGTACTTC; j_gene: TRBJ2-7; d_gene: -; abundance: -; v_gene: TRBV28
CDR3aa: CASSQRHRDLGNQPQHF; CDR3nt: TGCGCCAGCAGTCAACGTCACAGGGACTTAGGCAATCAGCCCCAGCATTTT; j_gene: TRBJ1-5; d_gene: -; abundance: -; v_gene: TRBV23-1
CDR3aa: CASSIGLGYTF; CDR3nt: TGTGCCAGTAGTATTGGGTTGGGCTACACCTTC; j_gene: TRBJ1-2; d_gene: -; abundance: -; v_gene: TRBV19
CDR3aa: CAWTYRPSTDTQYF; CDR3nt: TGTGCTTGGACTTACAGACCTAGCACAGATACGCAGTATTTT; j_gene: TRBJ2-3; d_gene: -; abundance: -; v_gene: TRBV30
CDR3aa: CASRPVTSGPTDTQYF; CDR3nt: TGTGCCAGCAGACCAGTGACTAGCGGCCCCACAGATACGCAGTATTTT; j_gene: TRBJ2-3; d_gene: TRBD2; abundance: -; v_gene: TRBV7-9
CDR3aa: CASSFRPRDSYNEQFF; CDR3nt: TGTGCCAGCAGCTTTCGTCCGCGGGACTCCTACAATGAGCAGTTCTTC; j_gene: TRBJ2-1; d_gene: -; abundance: -; v_gene: TRBV7-9
CDR3aa: CASSHRDPNEQYF; CDR3nt: TGTGCCAGCAGTCACAGGGACCCCAACGAGCAGTACTTC; j_gene: TRBJ2-7; d_gene: -; abundance: once; v_gene: TRBV27
CDR3aa: CASSSPEQGWSTDTQYF; CDR3nt: TGTGCCAGCAGCTCGCCGGAACAGGGGTGGTCCACAGATACGCAGTATTTT; j_gene: TRBJ2-3; d_gene: TRBD1; abundance: -; v_gene: TRBV5-5
CDR3aa: CASSVYRTGPGGYTF; CDR3nt: TGTGCCAGCAGCGTATACCGGACAGGACCAGGAGGCTACACCTTC; j_gene: TRBJ1-2; d_gene: TRBD1; abundance: once; v_gene: TRBV9
CDR3aa: CASSPMWVEF; CDR3nt: TGTGCCAGCAGCCCCATGTGGGTCGAATTC; j_gene: TRBJ1-2; d_gene: -; abundance: -; v_gene: TRBV7-9
CDR3aa: CASSDPGPTSYEQYF; CDR3nt: TGTGCCAGCAGCGACCCGGGACCCACCTCCTACGAGCAGTACTTC; j_gene: TRBJ2-7; d_gene: -; abundance: -; v_gene: TRBV7-9
CDR3aa: CASSLRNTGELFF; CDR3nt: TGTGCCAGCAGCTTAAGGAACACCGGGGAGCTGTTTTTT; j_gene: TRBJ2-2; d_gene: -; abundance: -; v_gene: TRBV11-3
CDR3aa: CASSEGSRGGTEAFF; CDR3nt: TGTGCCAGCAGTGAGGGGTCACGCGGCGGCACTGAAGCTTTCTTT; j_gene: TRBJ1-1; d_gene: -; abundance: -; v_gene: TRBV2
CDR3aa: CASSLSFTYEQYF; CDR3nt: TGTGCCAGCAGCTTAAGCTTTACCTACGAGCAGTACTTC; j_gene: TRBJ2-7; d_gene: -; abundance: -; v_gene: TRBV7-8
CDR3aa: CASSLSDTGNTIYF; CDR3nt: TGTGCCAGCAGCTTATCGGACACTGGAAACACCATATATTTT; j_gene: TRBJ1-3; d_gene: -; abundance: -; v_gene: TRBV7-9
CDR3aa: CASSLSLGVSQPQHF; CDR3nt: TGTGCCAGCAGTTTAAGCCTAGGGGTTTCACAGCCCCAGCATTTT; j_gene: TRBJ1-5; d_gene: -; abundance: -; v_gene: TRBV27